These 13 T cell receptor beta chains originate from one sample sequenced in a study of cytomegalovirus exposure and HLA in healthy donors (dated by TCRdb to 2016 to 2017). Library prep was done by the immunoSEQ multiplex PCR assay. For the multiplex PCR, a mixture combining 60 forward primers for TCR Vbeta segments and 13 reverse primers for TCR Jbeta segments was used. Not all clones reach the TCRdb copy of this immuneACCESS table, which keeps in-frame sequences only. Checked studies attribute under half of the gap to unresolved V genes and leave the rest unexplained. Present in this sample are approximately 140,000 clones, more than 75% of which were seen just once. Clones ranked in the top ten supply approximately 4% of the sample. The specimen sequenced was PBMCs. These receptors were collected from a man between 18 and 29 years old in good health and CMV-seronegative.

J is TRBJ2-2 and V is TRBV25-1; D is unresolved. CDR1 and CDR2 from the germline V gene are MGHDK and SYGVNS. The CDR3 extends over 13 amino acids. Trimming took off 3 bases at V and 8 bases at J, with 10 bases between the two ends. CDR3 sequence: CASSDLSWGELFF. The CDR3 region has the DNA TGTGCCAGCAGTGACCTGAGCTGGGGGGAGCTGTTTTTT.

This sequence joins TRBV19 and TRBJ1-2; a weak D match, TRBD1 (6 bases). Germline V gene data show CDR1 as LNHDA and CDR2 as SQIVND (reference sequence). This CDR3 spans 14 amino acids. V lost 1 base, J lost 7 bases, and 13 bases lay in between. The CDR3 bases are TGTGCCAGTAGTATAGCGGGGGGGCGGGCTGGCTACACCTTC. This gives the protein CASSIAGGRAGYTF.

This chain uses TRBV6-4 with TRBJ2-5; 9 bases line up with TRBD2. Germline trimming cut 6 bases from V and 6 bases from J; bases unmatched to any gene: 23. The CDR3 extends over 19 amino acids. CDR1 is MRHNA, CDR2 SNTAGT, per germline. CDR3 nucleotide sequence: TGTGCCAGCAGACCCTGGCTAGCGGGGACCCGGCGGGGGTATAAGACCCAGTACTTC. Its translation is CASRPWLAGTRRGYKTQYF.

The CDR3 loop reads CASKTGGTQPQHF. As DNA, the CDR3 is TGTGCCAGCAAGACAGGGGGAACTCAGCCCCAGCATTTT. The chain recombines TRBV28 with TRBJ1-5; 9 nucleotides match TRBD1. This CDR3 has 13 amino acids. The V gene end was trimmed by 7 bases and the J gene end by 6 bases; junction bases not matched to a gene: 4. Germline V gives CDR1 MDHEN, CDR2 SYDVKM.

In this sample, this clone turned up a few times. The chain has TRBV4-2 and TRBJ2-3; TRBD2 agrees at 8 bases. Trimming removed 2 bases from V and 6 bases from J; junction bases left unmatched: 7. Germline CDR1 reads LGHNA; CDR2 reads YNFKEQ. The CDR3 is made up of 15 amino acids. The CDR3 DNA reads TGTGCCAGCAGCCAATCAGCGGGAGTTAGTGATACGCAGTATTTT. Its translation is CASSQSAGVSDTQYF.

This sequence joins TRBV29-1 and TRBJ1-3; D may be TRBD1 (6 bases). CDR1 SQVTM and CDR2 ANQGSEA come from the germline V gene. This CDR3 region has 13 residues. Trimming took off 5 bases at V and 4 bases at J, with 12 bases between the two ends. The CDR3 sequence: CSVLQGAGNTIYF. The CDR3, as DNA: TGCAGCGTTTTACAGGGAGCCGGAAACACCATATATTTT.

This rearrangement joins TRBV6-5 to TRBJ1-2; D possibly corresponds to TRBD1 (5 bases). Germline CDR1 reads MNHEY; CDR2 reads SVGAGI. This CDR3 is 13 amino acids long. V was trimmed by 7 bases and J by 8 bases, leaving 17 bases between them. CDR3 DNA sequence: TGTGCCAGCAAACCCGCAGGGCAGGCGGGCTACACCTTC. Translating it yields CASKPAGQAGYTF.

The chain's CDR3 is CASSIFGQSGGYEQYF. The CDR3 coding sequence is TGTGCCAGTAGTATTTTCGGACAGTCGGGTGGTTACGAGCAGTACTTC. The chain links TRBV19 to TRBJ2-7, with a weak D call TRBD1 (6 bases). CDR1 is LNHDA, CDR2 SQIVND, per germline (reference sequence). V was trimmed by 3 bases and J by 4 bases, leaving 19 bases between them. The CDR3 sequence is 16 residues long.

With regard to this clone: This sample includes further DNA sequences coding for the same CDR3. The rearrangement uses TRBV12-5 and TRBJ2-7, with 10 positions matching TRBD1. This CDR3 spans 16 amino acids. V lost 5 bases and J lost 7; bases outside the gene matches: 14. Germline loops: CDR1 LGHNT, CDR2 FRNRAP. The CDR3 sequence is CASGGTGTGVLKEQYF. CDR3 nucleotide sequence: TGTGCTAGTGGTGGCACCGGGACAGGGGTTCTGAAGGAGCAGTACTTC.

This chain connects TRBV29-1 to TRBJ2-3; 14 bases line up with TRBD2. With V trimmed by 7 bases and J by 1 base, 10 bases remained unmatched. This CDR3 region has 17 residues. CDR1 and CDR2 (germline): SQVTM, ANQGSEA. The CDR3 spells CSGGGTSGGPGTDTQYF. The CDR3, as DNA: TGCAGCGGTGGTGGGACTAGCGGGGGTCCGGGCACAGATACGCAGTATTTT.

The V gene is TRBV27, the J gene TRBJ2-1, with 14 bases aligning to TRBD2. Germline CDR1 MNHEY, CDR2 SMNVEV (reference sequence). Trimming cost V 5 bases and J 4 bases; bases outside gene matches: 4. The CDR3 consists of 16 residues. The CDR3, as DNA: TGTGCCAGCAGTATAGGGACTAGCGGGGGATACAATGAGCAGTTCTTC. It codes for CASSIGTSGGYNEQFF.

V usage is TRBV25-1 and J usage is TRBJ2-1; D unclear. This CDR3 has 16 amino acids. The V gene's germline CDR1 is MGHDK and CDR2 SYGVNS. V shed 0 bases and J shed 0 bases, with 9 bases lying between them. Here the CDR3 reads CASSEYRDTSYNEQFF. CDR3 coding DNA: TGTGCCAGCAGTGAATATCGAGATACCTCCTACAATGAGCAGTTCTTC.

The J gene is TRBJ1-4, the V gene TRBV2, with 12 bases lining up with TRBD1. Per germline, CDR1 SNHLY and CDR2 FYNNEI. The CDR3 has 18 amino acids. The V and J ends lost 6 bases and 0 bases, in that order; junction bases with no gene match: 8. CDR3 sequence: CASSAPGQGASTNEKLFF. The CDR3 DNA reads TGTGCCAGCAGCGCCCCGGGACAGGGGGCATCAACTAATGAAAAACTGTTTTTT.